The rows below give T cell receptor beta chains drawn from one sample of a study of blood T cell repertoires in COVID-19. The data were produced by immunoSEQ multiplex PCR, yet TCRdb's version contains in-frame clones alone and is incomplete. The repertoire includes roughly 160,000 clones, roughly 90% of them detected once, and 20% to 30% sits in the top ten. The sample taken for sequencing was peripheral blood. The receptors come from a man in his sixties with acute or convalescent COVID-19. Both conserved end residues are part of each CDR3. D genes are given only for firm matches. Where a row states a size, it is once, few, many or the class of an expanded clone; other rows omit it.

TRBJ1-6 TRBV19 few TRBD1 CASSTNPTGRSPLHF TGTGCCAGTAGTACCAACCCGACAGGGCGGTCACCCCTCCACTTT
TRBJ1-3 TRBV5-8 - TRBD1 CASSLRSGQGFGNTIYF TGTGCCAGCAGCTTGCGGTCGGGACAGGGTTTTGGAAACACCATATATTTT
TRBJ2-1 TRBV5-1 - TRBD2 CASSLARAGGSNEQFF TGCGCCAGCAGCTTGGCCCGTGCGGGAGGGTCCAATGAGCAGTTCTTC
TRBJ1-1 TRBV9 - TRBD1 CASRGQGNTEAFF TGTGCCAGCAGAGGACAGGGGAACACTGAAGCTTTCTTT
TRBJ2-3 TRBV13 - TRBD1 CASSTGTGLVPDTQYF TGTGCCAGCAGCACAGGGACAGGGTTGGTGCCAGATACGCAGTATTTT
TRBJ1-1 TRBV27 few - CASSLREPRPGVDNTEAFF TGTGCCAGCAGTCTCCGGGAGCCCCGTCCAGGAGTAGATAACACTGAAGCTTTCTTT
TRBJ1-5 TRBV2 - TRBD1 CASSGRIRGEPQHF TGTGCCAGCAGTGGGAGGATCAGGGGGGAGCCCCAGCATTTT
TRBJ1-2 TRBV6-5 once TRBD1 CASSWGQGYGYTF TGTGCCAGCAGTTGGGGACAGGGTTACGGCTACACCTTC
TRBJ1-2 TRBV24-1 - - CATSGGGGREGYTF TGTGCCACCAGTGGAGGGGGAGGGCGCGAAGGCTACACCTTC
TRBJ2-7 TRBV6-6 - - CASSHPGDFSYEQYF TGTGCCAGCAGCCACCCCGGGGACTTCTCCTACGAGCAGTACTTC
TRBJ1-2 TRBV3-1/TRBV3-2 few - CASSQGWRSNYGYTF TGTGCCAGCAGCCAAGGGTGGAGGTCTAACTATGGCTACACCTTC
TRBJ2-3 TRBV5-1 - - CASSLGQAATDTQYF TGCGCCAGCAGCTTGGGACAGGCAGCGACAGATACGCAGTATTTT
TRBJ2-5 TRBV11-1 - TRBD1 CASSLGDRGETQYF TGTGCCAGCAGCTTAGGGGACAGGGGTGAGACCCAGTACTTC
TRBJ2-3 TRBV4-2 once TRBD2 CASSQEQRRGVTDTQYF TGTGCCAGCAGCCAAGAACAAAGGCGGGGGGTAACAGATACGCAGTATTTT
TRBJ2-7 TRBV5-1 - - CASSPLQGVHEQYF TGCGCCAGCAGCCCCCTACAGGGTGTGCACGAGCAGTACTTC
TRBJ2-7 TRBV9 few TRBD1 CASSGQGGYEQYF TGTGCCAGCAGCGGACAGGGGGGCTACGAGCAGTACTTC